This TCR beta chain was identified in a study of shared clonotypes between healthy human individuals. Study at large: The cohort had two women and a few men, ages 18 to 49.

Repertoires were generated with immunoSEQ multiplex PCR, while TCRdb's copy carries only in-frame clones and drops some. The table records about 2.2 million clones, 93% of them present only once. Between the trimmed V and J ends, which lost 4 bases and 0 bases, there was a span of 14 bases. The CDR3 has 15 residues. Germline CDR1 is SGHDT and CDR2 is YYEEEE. Positive CCR7 selection of CD45RO-negative cells yielded the naive CD8 cells, and terminally differentiated effector memory CD45RA+ cells were excluded. The sample was naive CD8+ T cells from PBMCs. The sequence was obtained from a man between 18 and 35 years old in good health. Some clones in this sample may be carry-over from other donors' samples. The genes are TRBV5-6 and TRBJ2-7; D may be TRBD2 (6 bases). CDR3 DNA sequence: TGTGCCAGCAGCGCCACTAGCTTCTCCTCCTACGAGCAGTACTTC. It specifies CASSATSFSSYEQYF. Using reference TRBV5-6 and TRBJ2-7 for the parts outside the CDR3, the full variable domain is DAGVTQSPTHLIKTRGQQVTLRCSPKSGHDTVSWYQQALGQGPQFIFQYYEEEERQRGNFPDRFSGHQFPNYSSELNVNALLLGDSALYLCASSATSFSSYEQYFGPGTRLTVT.